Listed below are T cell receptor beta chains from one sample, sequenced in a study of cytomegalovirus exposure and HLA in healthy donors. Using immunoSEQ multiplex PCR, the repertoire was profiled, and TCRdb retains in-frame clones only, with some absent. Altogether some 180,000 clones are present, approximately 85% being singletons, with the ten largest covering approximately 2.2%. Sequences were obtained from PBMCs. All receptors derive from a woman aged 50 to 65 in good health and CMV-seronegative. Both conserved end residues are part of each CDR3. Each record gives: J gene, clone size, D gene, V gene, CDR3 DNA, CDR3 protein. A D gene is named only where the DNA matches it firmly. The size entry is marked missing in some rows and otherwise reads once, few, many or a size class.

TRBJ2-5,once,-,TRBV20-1,TGCAGTGCTAGAGCGGGGGAGACCCAGTACTTC,CSARAGETQYF
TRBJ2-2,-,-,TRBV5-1,TGCGCCAGCAGCCTGAGCGGGTACACCGGGGAGCTGTTTTTT,CASSLSGYTGELFF
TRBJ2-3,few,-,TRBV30,TGTGCCTGGAGTGGACAGAGCACAGATACGCAGTATTTT,CAWSGQSTDTQYF
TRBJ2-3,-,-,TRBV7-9,TGTGCCAGCAGCTTGGCCCTAGTCGCCGATACGCAGTATTTT,CASSLALVADTQYF
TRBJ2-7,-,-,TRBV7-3,TGTGCCAGCAGCCCTCTTTCGGGCTCCTACGAGCAGTACTTC,CASSPLSGSYEQYF
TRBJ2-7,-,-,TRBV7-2,TGTGCCAGCAGCTCTGACTCTGGGTACGGCTACGAGCAGTACTTC,CASSSDSGYGYEQYF
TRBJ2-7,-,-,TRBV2,TGTGCCAGCAGGCACTCCCCCGGGACTGCCTACGAGCAGTACTTC,CASRHSPGTAYEQYF
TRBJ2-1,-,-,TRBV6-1,TGTGCCAACGGGATAGAGGCGGGGGCCGACAATGAGCAGTTCTTC,CANGIEAGADNEQFF
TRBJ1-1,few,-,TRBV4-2,TGTGCCAGCAGCCAATCCAGGGATGTGAACACTGAAGCTTTCTTT,CASSQSRDVNTEAFF
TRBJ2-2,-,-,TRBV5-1,TGCGCCAGCAGCTTGGCCGAGGCAGGGAAGACCGGGGAGCTGTTTTTT,CASSLAEAGKTGELFF
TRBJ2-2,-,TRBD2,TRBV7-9,TGTTCCAGCAGCCTTAAGACTAGCGGGAGGCCCGCGAACACCGGGGAGCTGTTTTTT,CSSSLKTSGRPANTGELFF
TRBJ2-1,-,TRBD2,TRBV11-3,TGTGCCAGCAGCTTAGATAGCGGGAGTACTAATAACAATGAGCAGTTCTTC,CASSLDSGSTNNNEQFF
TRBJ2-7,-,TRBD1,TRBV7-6,TGTGCCAGCAGCTCTGCGACGGCTCAGGGGGCAGCCTACGAGCAGTACTTC,CASSSATAQGAAYEQYF
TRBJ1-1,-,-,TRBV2,TGTGCCAGCAGGAAGGACAGCACTGAAGCTTTCTTT,CASRKDSTEAFF
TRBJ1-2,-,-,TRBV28,TGTGCCAGCAGCCCTTTTCAGGAAGAGGGTGGCTACACCTTC,CASSPFQEEGGYTF
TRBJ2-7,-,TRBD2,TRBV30,TGTGCCTGGAGTAGCGGGGGTAGCTCCTACGAGCAGTACTTC,CAWSSGGSSYEQYF
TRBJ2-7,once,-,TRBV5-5,TGTGCCAGCAGCTCAACAGGGACCTACGAGCAGTACTTC,CASSSTGTYEQYF
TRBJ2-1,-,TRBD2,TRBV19,TGTGCCAGTAGTTTAGCGGGAGGGAACAATGAGCAGTTCTTC,CASSLAGGNNEQFF
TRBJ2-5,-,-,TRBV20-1,TGCAGTGCTAGATTACAAGAGACCCAGTACTTC,CSARLQETQYF
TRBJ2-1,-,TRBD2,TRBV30,TGTGCCTGGAGTGTACTTGGACTAGCGGTCAACAATGAGCAGTTCTTC,CAWSVLGLAVNNEQFF
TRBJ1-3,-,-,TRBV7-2,TGTGCCAGCAGCTTCCTGGGCCCATACTCTGGAAACACCATATATTTT,CASSFLGPYSGNTIYF
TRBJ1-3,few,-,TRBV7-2,TGTGCCAGCAGCCCGACACCTAACTCTGGAAACACCATATATTTT,CASSPTPNSGNTIYF
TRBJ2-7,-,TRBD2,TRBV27,TGTGCCAGCAGTTCCGAAGGGAGCGGGAGCTACGAGCAGTACTTC,CASSSEGSGSYEQYF
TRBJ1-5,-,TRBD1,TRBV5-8,TGTGCCAGCAGCCGAGGCTGGGACAGGGGGCACCCCAGAGGTCAGCCCCAGCATTTT,CASSRGWDRGHPRGQPQHF
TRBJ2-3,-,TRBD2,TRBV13,TGTGCCAGCAGCTTAAGGGGGACTAGCGGGAGTGGTACGCAGTATTTT,CASSLRGTSGSGTQYF
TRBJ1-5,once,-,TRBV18,TGTGCCAGCTCGCTGGGTAGCGGGCAGCCCCAGCATTTT,CASSLGSGQPQHF
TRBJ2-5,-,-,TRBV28,TGTGCCAGCAGTTTTTGGACTGCCGGGGAGACCCAGTACTTC,CASSFWTAGETQYF
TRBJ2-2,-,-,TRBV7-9,TGTTCCAGCAGCCGCTCAAGGAACAGGGATTTTTCCGGGGAGCTGTTTTTT,CSSSRSRNRDFSGELFF
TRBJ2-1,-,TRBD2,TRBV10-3,TGTGCCATCAGTGCGGGGTTACGGGAGGGCCGTGACAATGAGCAGTTCTTC,CAISAGLREGRDNEQFF
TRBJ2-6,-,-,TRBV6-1,TGTGCCAGCAGTGAATTTCCGGCAGCTAGCTCTGGGGCCAACGTCCTGACTTTC,CASSEFPAASSGANVLTF
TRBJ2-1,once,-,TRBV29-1,TGCAGCGTTGATGGGCCCTCATTAAACAATGAGCAGTTCTTC,CSVDGPSLNNEQFF
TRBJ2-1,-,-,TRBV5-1,TGCGCCAGCAGTCACCTAACTAACGACAATGAGCAGTTCTTC,CASSHLTNDNEQFF
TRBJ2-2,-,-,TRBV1,TGCACCAGCAGCCAGGGAGCGGGAGGGGCCGCCGGGGAGCTGTTTTTT,CTSSQGAGGAAGELFF
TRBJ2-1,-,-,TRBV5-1,TGCGCCAGCAGCTTCCCCGAGTCCTACAATGAGCAGTTCTTC,CASSFPESYNEQFF
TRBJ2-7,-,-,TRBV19,TGTGCCAGTAGTATAGGGTCGGGTCCCACCTACGAGCAGTACTTC,CASSIGSGPTYEQYF
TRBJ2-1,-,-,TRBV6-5,TGTGCCAGCAGTTGGGCAAATGAGCAGTTCTTC,CASSWANEQFF
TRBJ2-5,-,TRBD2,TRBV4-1,TGCGCCAGCAGCCAGGGGACTAGCGGGAGCGGTAGGGAGACCCAGTACTTC,CASSQGTSGSGRETQYF
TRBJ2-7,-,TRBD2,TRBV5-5,TGTGCCAGCAGCCCCGGACTAGCGGGAAGATCATACGAGCAGTACTTC,CASSPGLAGRSYEQYF
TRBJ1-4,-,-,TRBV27,TGTGCCAGCAGCTCCCCCGCGGGGGGCCGAGAAAAACTGTTTTTT,CASSSPAGGREKLFF
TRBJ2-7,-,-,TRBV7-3,TGTGCCAGCAGCTTAAATTCAGGGCTCGAGCAGTACTTC,CASSLNSGLEQYF
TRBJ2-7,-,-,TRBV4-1,TGCGCCAGCAGCCAACCTAAAGACAGGTCCTACGAGCAGTACTTC,CASSQPKDRSYEQYF
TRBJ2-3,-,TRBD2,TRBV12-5,TGTGCTAGTGGTTTGGGACTAGCGGGAGCAACAGATACGCAGTATTTT,CASGLGLAGATDTQYF
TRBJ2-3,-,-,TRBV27,TGTGCCAGCAGTCCAATCCCCGGGGATACGCAGTATTTT,CASSPIPGDTQYF
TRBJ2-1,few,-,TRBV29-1,TGCAGCGTTATTAAAAGGGGGAGATCTAACAATGAGCAGTTCTTC,CSVIKRGRSNNEQFF
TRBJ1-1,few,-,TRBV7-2,TGTGCCAGCAGCTTAGGGGGGGGATTGGGCACTGAAGCTTTCTTT,CASSLGGGLGTEAFF
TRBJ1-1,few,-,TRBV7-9,TGTGCCAGCAGCTTACTCCTGGGGGAGGGGACTGAAGCTTTCTTT,CASSLLLGEGTEAFF
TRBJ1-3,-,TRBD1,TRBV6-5,TGTGCCAGCAGTTCGCCGTACAGGGGCCCTGGAAACACCATATATTTT,CASSSPYRGPGNTIYF
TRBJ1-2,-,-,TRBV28,TGTGCCAGCAGGGGGGGACCCCTACAATATGGCTACACCTTC,CASRGGPLQYGYTF
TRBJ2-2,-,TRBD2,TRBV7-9,TGTGCCAGCAGCTTACCGACTGCGGGAGTCGGGGAGCTGTTTTTT,CASSLPTAGVGELFF
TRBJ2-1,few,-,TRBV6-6,TGTGCCAGCAGCCCGCGAGAGTCCCACAATGAGCAGTTCTTC,CASSPRESHNEQFF